This T cell receptor beta chain came from a study of T cell responses to AZD1222 COVID-19 vaccine. General study points: Rises in breadth and depth of Spike-specific TCRs came after two AZD1222 doses.

V lost 2 bases to trimming and J lost 0 bases; unmatched junction nucleotides: 2. This CDR3 contains 15 residues. Germline V CDR1 and CDR2: KGHSH, LQKENI. A single count supports this clone. Its antigen is not known. Assay used: immunoSEQ multiplex PCR; TCRdb lists only in-frame clones, some missing. The sample has fewer than 150,000 clones, around 89% seen once; the top ten hold roughly 6.9%. This sample comprised peripheral blood, obtained 28 days after the second AZD1222 dose. The receptor was isolated from an adult who received the AZD1222 COVID-19 vaccine. The V call is TRBV18, the J call TRBJ1-2; 8 bases align to TRBD1. The CDR3 is CASSPGDRTNYGYTF. The CDR3 DNA sequence: TGTGCCAGCTCACCAGGGGACAGGACTAACTATGGCTACACCTTC.